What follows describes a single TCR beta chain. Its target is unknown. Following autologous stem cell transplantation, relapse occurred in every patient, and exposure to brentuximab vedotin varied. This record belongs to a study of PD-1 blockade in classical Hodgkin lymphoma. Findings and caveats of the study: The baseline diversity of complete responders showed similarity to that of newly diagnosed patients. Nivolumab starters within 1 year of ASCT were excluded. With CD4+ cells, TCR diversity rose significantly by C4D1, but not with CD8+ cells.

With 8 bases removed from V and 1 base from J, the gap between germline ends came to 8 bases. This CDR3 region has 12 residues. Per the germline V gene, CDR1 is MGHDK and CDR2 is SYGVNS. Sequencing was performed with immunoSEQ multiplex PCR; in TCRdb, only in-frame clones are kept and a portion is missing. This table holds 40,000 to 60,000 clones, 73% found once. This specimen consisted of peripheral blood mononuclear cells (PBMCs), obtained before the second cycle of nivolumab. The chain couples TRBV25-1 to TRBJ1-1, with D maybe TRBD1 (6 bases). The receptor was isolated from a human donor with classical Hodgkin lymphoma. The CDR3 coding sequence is TGTGCCAGCGCGGACAGGAACACTGAAGCTTTCTTT. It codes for CASADRNTEAFF.